This T cell receptor beta chain was sequenced in a study of cytomegalovirus exposure and HLA in healthy donors (dated by TCRdb to 2015 to 2018). In the study overall: In an earlier analysis of roughly 590 of the donors, 276 Gb of sequence data and 120 million or so unique TCR beta sequences from about 179 million T cells were reported. An early release that covered more than 550 HLA-typed donors contained 250 to 350 gigabases of sequencing data and tens of millions of unique TCR sequences. Of the 398 genotyped donors, 80% to 90% were placed in the genetic ancestry cluster associated with self-reported Caucasian donors. The aim of the study was to test whether cataloging public T cell receptors could identify signatures of past pathogen exposure. The study used immunosequencing to profile the T cell repertoires of 666 subjects and linked those repertoires to cytomegalovirus serostatus. Along with the approximately 700-subject first cohort, a separate validation cohort of over a hundred different subjects was used. To predict cytomegalovirus infection status, the study brought together high-throughput TCR immunosequencing, statistical association of individual TCRs with disease status, and machine learning. A later analysis re-analyzed previously published TCR beta repertoires from approximately 670 donors and added high-resolution HLA genotyping to study TCR occurrence patterns. Rather than using new phenotypic data, the later analysis identified candidate immune exposures from TCR beta sequences and from how often those sequences occurred across donors. To decide whether each TCR beta V gene segment behaved as functional or pseudogenic, an earlier analysis of 587 of the donors relied on high-throughput TCR beta sequencing. Alongside the repertoire data, information on donor age, sex, ethnicity and CMV serostatus was compiled. A later genetic analysis took genome-wide SNP genotypes for about 65% of the 666 donors and used that subset as a discovery cohort. Every repertoire in the discovery cohort had been generated on one and the same sequencing platform. HLA typing included class I and class II loci at four-digit resolution. The number of donors typed differed by locus, with about 629-630 for A, B, C, DRB1 and DQB1, roughly 520 for DQA1, over 600 for DPA1, and under 490 for DPB1. About five DR-DQ haplotypes were handled as single units for association and clustering because linkage in the cohort was strong. Among a few hundred genotyped donors of the cohort, an average of 235,054 unique TCR beta nucleotide sequences were sequenced per donor, roughly 20% of them non-productive. Beyond this particular receptor, the publication reports: Some IMGT-functional V segments, including TRBV6-2 and TRBV6-3, could not be told apart with the 87-base-pair reads, so those segments were excluded. A later analysis found that HLA-associated TCR beta chains were more clonally expanded and had lower generation probabilities than equally common non-associated chains. The study gave a list of some 150 TCR beta chains associated with cytomegalovirus. CMV serostatus was the only immune exposure information available for the cohort. Most TCR sequences were seen in very few donors, while some public TCRs were found in many individuals. Assigning TCR associations to individual alleles was difficult when HLA alleles, especially DR and DQ, strongly co-occurred. According to a later analysis, TCR association rates differed among HLA loci, with DRB1 alleles showing the most associated TCRs and HLA-C alleles showing the fewest. A later genetic analysis reported fewer N-insertions in productive TCRs among donors in an Asian-associated ancestry cluster than the approximately 670-donor mean. Fewer than 20 rarely observed V segments, including chromosome 9 orphons, were excluded from the earlier analysis of about 600 of the donors because counts were too low. In a later analysis, several top co-occurrence clusters were reported to appear linked to parvovirus B19, influenza, CMV and Epstein-Barr virus. In this cohort, only TCR beta chains were sequenced, and detectable features were limited by the absence of alpha or paired-chain data. In a later genetic analysis, a missense DCLRE1C variant was associated with V-gene and J-gene trimming of TCR beta chains, and the association was replicated in an independent cohort. The presence/absence analyses assumed that sequencing depth was roughly uniform across donors, and that assumption may not be true. A few of the identified cytomegalovirus-associated TCR beta chains were confirmed in vitro to be specific for cytomegalovirus antigens. In a later analysis, around 17,000 TCR beta sequences were associated with specific HLA alleles at a false discovery rate of 0.05. Linkage disequilibrium might explain the correlated functional status among segregating V segments, but an unknown experimental factor could not be excluded. A later analysis found that most CMV-associated TCR beta chains appeared HLA-restricted, with HLA associations seemingly driven largely by CMV exposure. A cluster of highly shared sequence variants was judged likely to represent a technical artifact of the sequencing pipeline. In both the original and validation cohorts, the classifier was reported to diagnose cytomegalovirus status with high specificity and sensitivity. A further reported finding was that TCR beta sequences accurately predicted the HLA-A and HLA-B alleles for most subjects in the first cohort. The authors suggested that the approach could potentially be generalized to other disease states and immunological phenotypes. Broadly in line with IMGT annotations, most TCR beta V segments showed up in productive rearrangements about 87% or about 30% of the time in an earlier analysis of 587 of the donors. Because HLA typing was missing for some donors at each locus, association tests included only the typed subset.

The CDR3 spans 14 residues, from the cysteine through the phenylalanine. The entry retains the CDR3 DNA only, 42 bases that are in frame from base 1. CDR1 and CDR2 are drawn from the germline V gene: SGHRS, YFSETQ. V gives up 3 bases and J gives up 2 bases, and the segment between their germline ends measures 10 bases. Libraries were made using the immunoSEQ multiplex PCR assay. For the multiplex PCR, a mixture combining 60 forward primers for TCR Vbeta segments and 13 reverse primers for TCR Jbeta segments was used. A multiplex PCR assay on genomic DNA amplified the CDR3 region of rearranged TCR beta genes. Amplified TCR beta libraries were sequenced as 87-base-pair reads on the Illumina HiSeq System. On the authors' methods: A later analysis tallied approximately 87 million unique TCR beta chains across the 660 or so repertoires, and approximately 12 million of those chains were shared by two or more donors. A nearest-neighbor algorithm error-corrected the raw reads and collapsed the reads into unique sequences, merging closely related sequences to remove PCR and sequencing errors. Alignment of CDR3 sequences to IMGT reference sequences was used to assign V, D and J gene segments. For a sequence to be retained, a match of at least six nucleotides was required to both a V gene segment and a J gene segment. A rearrangement counted as productive if the CDR3 had no stop codons and remained in frame with V and J, and every other rearrangement counted as non-productive. Following IMGT convention, CDR3 was defined as the stretch from the second conserved V-encoded cysteine to the conserved J-encoded phenylalanine. The earlier analysis of approximately 590 of the donors excluded any sequence lacking an unambiguous match to a single V gene segment. In an earlier analysis of around 600 of the donors, V segments were called functional above 56.7% productive rearrangements and were called segregating when the between-donor standard deviation exceeded 5%. To diagnose cytomegalovirus status from the catalog of TCR beta chain sequences, a statistical classification framework was built. A later analysis assigned V and J genes by comparing TCR nucleotide sequences with IMGT/GENE-DB human TR gene sequences. In a later analysis, CDR3 sequences and most-parsimonious VDJ recombination scenarios were assigned using the TCRdist pipeline. A later analysis defined each TCR beta chain by its CDR3 amino acid sequence plus V-gene family, and excluded reads lacking a unique V-gene family. To address suspected cross-contamination and a sequencing artifact, a later analysis removed over 500 highly shared, low-generation-probability nucleotide sequences. In a later analysis, a clonal expansion index was calculated for each public chain from normalized within-repertoire ranks of inferred template counts. In a later analysis, generation probabilities were computed with a VDJ recombination model fitted to out-of-frame rearrangements, and the resulting probabilities were checked against IGoR. A later analysis scored TCR-TCR, TCR-HLA and TCR-CMV co-occurrence with hypergeometric tests, applying a repertoire-size bias correction to TCR pairs. False discovery rates were estimated in a later analysis by permuting HLA or CMV assignments 20 times. In a later analysis, co-occurring TCRs were grouped using DBSCAN, and TCRdist sequence similarity was added for clustering within HLA-allele-positive subsets. Repertoires with fewer than 30,000 or more than 120,000 public chains, plus five repertoires with anomalous nucleotide sharing, were excluded from co-occurrence clustering. Imported from immuneACCESS, the table was reduced by TCRdb to in-frame sequences with V and J called. These copies leave out some clones; in studies compared against another copy, an unresolved V gene accounts for under half, and the cause of the remainder is not known. The V and J calls and the clone size are those of that table, but D and trimming were determined from the DNA. For this sample there are about 140,000 clones; 70% appear just once. Jointly, the top ten make up approximately 1.6% of the sample.

The cohort consisted of 600 to 750 healthy bone marrow donors. At the time of sampling, all cohort members were nominally healthy, though unrecorded immune exposures were likely present. The donor was CMV seronegative and belonged to the group of more than 300 seronegative cohort members. A peripheral blood sample was collected from each donor, and TCR beta sequencing was performed on peripheral blood mononuclear cells. Genomic DNA extraction from the blood cell samples was performed with the Qiagen DNeasy Blood Extraction Kit. To note about this clone: It has no known antigen specificity. No base quality information exists; no much larger clone differs at one position.

This receptor was obtained from a woman aged 25 to 39 in good health and CMV-seronegative. The V gene is TRBV5-1 and the J gene is TRBJ2-3; possibly the D gene is TRBD2, per 6 matching bases. Source material: PBMCs. CDR3 reads: CASSSGLPTDTQYF. The bases are TGCGCCAGCAGCTCGGGACTCCCCACAGATACGCAGTATTTT.